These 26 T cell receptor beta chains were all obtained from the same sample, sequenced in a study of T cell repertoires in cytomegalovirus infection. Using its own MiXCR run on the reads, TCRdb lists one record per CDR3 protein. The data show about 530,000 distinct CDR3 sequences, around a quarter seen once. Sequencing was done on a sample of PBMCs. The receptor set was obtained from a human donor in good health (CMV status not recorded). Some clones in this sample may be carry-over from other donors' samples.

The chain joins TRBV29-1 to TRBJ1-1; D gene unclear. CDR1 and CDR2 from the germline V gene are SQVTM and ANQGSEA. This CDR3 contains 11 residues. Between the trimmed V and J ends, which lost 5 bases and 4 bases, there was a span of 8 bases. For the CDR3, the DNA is TGCAGCGTTAGTCCCCCCACTGAAGCTTTCTTT. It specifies CSVSPPTEAFF.

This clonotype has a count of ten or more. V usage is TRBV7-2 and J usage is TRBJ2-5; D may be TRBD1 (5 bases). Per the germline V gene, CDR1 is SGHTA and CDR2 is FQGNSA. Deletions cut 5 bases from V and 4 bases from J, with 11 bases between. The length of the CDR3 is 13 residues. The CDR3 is CASSPRQRETQYF. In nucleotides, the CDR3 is TGTGCCAGCAGCCCCCGACAGAGAGAGACCCAGTACTTC. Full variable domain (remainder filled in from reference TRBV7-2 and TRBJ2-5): GAGVSQSPSNKVTEKGKDVELRCDPISGHTALYWYRQSLGQGLEFLIYFQGNSAPDKSGLPSDRFSAERTGGSVSTLTIQRTQQEDSAVYLCASSPRQRETQYFGPGTRLLVL.

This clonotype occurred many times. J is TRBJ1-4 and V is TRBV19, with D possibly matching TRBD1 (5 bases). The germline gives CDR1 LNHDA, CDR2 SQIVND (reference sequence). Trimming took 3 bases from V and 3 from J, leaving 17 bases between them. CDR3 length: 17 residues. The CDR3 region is CASSIWRDPGPNEKLFF. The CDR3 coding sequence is TGTGCCAGTAGTATCTGGCGGGACCCAGGACCTAATGAAAAACTGTTTTTT.

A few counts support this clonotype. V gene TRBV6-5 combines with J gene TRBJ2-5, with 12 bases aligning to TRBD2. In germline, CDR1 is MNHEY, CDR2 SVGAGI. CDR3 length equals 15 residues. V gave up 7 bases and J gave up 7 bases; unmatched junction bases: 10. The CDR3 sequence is CASTPRLAGEATQYF. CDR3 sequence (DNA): TGTGCCAGCACCCCCCGACTAGCGGGAGAGGCGACCCAGTACTTC.

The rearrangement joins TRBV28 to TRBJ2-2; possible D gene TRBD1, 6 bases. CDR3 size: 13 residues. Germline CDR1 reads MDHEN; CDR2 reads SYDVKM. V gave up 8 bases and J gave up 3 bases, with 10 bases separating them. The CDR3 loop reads CASRGQHTGELFF. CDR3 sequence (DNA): TGTGCCAGCCGAGGACAGCACACCGGGGAGCTGTTTTTT.

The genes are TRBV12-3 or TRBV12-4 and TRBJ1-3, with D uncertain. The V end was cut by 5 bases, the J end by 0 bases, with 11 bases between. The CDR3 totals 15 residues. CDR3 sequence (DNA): TGTGCCAGCAGTATCTCTCGGGACTCTGGAAACACCATATATTTT. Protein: CASSISRDSGNTIYF.

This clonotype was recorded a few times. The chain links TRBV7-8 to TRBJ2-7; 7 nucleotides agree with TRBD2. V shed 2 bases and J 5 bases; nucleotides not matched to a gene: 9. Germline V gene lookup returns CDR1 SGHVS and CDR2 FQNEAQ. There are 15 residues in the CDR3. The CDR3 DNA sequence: TGTGCCAGCAGCTTAACTTCCCTAGCGGCAAACGAGCAGTACTTC. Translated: CASSLTSLAANEQYF.

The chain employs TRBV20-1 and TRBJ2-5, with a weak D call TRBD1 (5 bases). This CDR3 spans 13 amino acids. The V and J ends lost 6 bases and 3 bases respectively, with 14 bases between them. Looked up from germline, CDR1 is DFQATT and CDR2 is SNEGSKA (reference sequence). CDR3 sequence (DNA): TGCAGTGCAAACGACAGATTGAAAGAGACCCAGTACTTC. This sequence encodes CSANDRLKETQYF.

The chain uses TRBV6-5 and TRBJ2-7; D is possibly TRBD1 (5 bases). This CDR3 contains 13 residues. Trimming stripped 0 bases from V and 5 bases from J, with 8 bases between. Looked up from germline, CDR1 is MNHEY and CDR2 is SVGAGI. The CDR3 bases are TGTGCCAGCAGTTACTCGGAAGGGGACGAGCAGTACTTC. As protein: CASSYSEGDEQYF.

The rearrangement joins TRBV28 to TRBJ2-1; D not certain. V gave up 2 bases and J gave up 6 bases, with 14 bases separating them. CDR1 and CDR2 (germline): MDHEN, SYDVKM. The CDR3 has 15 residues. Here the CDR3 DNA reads TGTGCCAGCAGTTTAGTCGTCGGTGGATTCAATGAGCAGTTCTTC. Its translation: CASSLVVGGFNEQFF.

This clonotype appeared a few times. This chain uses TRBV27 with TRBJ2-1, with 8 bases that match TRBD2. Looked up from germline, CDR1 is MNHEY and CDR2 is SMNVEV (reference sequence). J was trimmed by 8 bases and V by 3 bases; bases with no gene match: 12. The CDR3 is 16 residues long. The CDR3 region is CASSFLGVAGHDEQFF. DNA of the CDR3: TGTGCCAGCAGTTTCTTGGGGGTAGCGGGGCATGATGAGCAGTTCTTC.

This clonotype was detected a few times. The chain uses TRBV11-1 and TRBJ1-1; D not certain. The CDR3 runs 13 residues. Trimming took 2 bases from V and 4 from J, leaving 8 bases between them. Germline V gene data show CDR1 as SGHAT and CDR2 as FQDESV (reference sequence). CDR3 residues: CASSLSLRTEAFF. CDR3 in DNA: TGTGCCAGCAGCTTATCCCTACGCACTGAAGCTTTCTTT.

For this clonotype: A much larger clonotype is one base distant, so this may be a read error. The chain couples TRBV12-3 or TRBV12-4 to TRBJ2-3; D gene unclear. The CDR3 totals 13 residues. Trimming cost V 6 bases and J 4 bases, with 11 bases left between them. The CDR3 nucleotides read TGTGCCAGCAGCCTTCCCGTTCCAGATACGCAGTATTTT. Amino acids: CASSLPVPDTQYF.

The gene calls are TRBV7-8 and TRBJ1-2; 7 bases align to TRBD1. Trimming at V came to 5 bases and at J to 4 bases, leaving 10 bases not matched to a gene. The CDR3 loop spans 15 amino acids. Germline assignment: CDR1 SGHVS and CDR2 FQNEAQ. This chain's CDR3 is CASSPRDSPSYGYTF. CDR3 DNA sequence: TGTGCCAGCAGCCCTAGGGACAGTCCATCCTATGGCTACACCTTC.

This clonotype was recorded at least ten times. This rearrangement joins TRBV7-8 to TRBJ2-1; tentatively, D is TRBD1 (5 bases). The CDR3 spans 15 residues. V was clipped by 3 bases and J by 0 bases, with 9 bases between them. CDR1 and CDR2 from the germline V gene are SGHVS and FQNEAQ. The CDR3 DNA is TGTGCCAGCAGCTTTAGACAGAGCTCCTACAATGAGCAGTTCTTC. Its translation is CASSFRQSSYNEQFF.

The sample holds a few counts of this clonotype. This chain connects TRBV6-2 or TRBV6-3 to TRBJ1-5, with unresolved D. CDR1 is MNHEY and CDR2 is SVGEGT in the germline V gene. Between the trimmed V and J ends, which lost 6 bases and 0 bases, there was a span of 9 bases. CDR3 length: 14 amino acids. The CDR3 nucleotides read TGTGCCAGCAGGGAAGCTTATAGCAATCAGCCCCAGCATTTT. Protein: CASREAYSNQPQHF.

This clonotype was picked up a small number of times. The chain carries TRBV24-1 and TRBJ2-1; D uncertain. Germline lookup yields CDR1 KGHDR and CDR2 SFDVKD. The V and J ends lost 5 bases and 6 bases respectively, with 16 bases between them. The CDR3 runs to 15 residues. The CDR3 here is CATSALVGNGNEQFF. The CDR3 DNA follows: TGTGCCACCAGTGCCTTAGTAGGGAACGGCAATGAGCAGTTCTTC.

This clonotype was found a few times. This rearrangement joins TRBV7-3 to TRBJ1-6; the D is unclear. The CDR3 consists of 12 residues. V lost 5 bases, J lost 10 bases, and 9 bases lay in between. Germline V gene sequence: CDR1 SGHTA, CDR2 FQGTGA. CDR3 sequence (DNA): TGTGCCAGCAGCCTCACAAGGTCACCCCTCCACTTT. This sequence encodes CASSLTRSPLHF.

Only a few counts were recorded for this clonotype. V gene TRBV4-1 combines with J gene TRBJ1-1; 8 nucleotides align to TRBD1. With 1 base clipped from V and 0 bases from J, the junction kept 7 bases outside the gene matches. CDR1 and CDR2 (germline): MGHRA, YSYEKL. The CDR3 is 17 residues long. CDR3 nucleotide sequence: TGCGCCAGCAGCCAAGCACGATGGACAGGGATGAACACTGAAGCTTTCTTT. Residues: CASSQARWTGMNTEAFF.

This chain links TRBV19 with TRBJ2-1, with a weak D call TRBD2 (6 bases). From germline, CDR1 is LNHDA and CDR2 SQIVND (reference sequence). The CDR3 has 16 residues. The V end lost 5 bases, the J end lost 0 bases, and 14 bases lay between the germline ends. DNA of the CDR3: TGTGCCAGTAGTCCGCGGGACTTAAGCTCCTACAATGAGCAGTTCTTC. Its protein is CASSPRDLSSYNEQFF.

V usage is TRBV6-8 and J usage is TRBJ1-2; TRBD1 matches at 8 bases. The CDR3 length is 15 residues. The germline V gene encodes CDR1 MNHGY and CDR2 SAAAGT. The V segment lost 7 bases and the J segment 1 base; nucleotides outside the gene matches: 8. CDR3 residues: CASTSGQADNYGYTF. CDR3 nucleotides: TGTGCCAGCACTTCGGGACAGGCTGATAACTATGGCTACACCTTC.

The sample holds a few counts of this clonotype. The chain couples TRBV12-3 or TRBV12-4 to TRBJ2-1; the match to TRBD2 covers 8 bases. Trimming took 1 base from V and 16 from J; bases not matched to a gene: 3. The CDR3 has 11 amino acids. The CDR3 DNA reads TGTGCCAGCAGTTTAGGCGCGGGGGGATTCTTC. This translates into CASSLGAGGFF.

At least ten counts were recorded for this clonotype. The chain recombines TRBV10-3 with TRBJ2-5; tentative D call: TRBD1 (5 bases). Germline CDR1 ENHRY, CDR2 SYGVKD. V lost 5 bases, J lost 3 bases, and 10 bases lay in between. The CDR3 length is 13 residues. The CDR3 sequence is CAISRGQEETQYF. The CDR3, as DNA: TGTGCCATCAGTCGAGGACAAGAAGAGACCCAGTACTTC.

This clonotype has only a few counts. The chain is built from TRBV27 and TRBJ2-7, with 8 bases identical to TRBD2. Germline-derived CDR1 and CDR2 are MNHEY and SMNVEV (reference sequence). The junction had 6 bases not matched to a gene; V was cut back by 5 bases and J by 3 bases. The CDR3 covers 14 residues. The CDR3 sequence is CASSPVAGNYEQYF. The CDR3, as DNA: TGTGCCAGCAGTCCCGTAGCGGGAAACTACGAGCAGTACTTC.

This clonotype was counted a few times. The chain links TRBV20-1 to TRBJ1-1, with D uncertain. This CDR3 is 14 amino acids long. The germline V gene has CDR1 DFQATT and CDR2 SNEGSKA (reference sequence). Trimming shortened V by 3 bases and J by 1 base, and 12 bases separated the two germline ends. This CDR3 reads CSASPSLGNTEAFF. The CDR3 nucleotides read TGCAGTGCTAGCCCTAGCCTGGGGAACACTGAAGCTTTCTTT.

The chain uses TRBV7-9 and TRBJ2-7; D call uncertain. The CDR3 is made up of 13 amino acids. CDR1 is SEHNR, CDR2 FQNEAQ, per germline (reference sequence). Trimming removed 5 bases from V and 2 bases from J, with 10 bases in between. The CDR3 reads CASSPAVAYEQYF. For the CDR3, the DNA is TGTGCCAGCAGCCCCGCCGTGGCCTACGAGCAGTACTTC.